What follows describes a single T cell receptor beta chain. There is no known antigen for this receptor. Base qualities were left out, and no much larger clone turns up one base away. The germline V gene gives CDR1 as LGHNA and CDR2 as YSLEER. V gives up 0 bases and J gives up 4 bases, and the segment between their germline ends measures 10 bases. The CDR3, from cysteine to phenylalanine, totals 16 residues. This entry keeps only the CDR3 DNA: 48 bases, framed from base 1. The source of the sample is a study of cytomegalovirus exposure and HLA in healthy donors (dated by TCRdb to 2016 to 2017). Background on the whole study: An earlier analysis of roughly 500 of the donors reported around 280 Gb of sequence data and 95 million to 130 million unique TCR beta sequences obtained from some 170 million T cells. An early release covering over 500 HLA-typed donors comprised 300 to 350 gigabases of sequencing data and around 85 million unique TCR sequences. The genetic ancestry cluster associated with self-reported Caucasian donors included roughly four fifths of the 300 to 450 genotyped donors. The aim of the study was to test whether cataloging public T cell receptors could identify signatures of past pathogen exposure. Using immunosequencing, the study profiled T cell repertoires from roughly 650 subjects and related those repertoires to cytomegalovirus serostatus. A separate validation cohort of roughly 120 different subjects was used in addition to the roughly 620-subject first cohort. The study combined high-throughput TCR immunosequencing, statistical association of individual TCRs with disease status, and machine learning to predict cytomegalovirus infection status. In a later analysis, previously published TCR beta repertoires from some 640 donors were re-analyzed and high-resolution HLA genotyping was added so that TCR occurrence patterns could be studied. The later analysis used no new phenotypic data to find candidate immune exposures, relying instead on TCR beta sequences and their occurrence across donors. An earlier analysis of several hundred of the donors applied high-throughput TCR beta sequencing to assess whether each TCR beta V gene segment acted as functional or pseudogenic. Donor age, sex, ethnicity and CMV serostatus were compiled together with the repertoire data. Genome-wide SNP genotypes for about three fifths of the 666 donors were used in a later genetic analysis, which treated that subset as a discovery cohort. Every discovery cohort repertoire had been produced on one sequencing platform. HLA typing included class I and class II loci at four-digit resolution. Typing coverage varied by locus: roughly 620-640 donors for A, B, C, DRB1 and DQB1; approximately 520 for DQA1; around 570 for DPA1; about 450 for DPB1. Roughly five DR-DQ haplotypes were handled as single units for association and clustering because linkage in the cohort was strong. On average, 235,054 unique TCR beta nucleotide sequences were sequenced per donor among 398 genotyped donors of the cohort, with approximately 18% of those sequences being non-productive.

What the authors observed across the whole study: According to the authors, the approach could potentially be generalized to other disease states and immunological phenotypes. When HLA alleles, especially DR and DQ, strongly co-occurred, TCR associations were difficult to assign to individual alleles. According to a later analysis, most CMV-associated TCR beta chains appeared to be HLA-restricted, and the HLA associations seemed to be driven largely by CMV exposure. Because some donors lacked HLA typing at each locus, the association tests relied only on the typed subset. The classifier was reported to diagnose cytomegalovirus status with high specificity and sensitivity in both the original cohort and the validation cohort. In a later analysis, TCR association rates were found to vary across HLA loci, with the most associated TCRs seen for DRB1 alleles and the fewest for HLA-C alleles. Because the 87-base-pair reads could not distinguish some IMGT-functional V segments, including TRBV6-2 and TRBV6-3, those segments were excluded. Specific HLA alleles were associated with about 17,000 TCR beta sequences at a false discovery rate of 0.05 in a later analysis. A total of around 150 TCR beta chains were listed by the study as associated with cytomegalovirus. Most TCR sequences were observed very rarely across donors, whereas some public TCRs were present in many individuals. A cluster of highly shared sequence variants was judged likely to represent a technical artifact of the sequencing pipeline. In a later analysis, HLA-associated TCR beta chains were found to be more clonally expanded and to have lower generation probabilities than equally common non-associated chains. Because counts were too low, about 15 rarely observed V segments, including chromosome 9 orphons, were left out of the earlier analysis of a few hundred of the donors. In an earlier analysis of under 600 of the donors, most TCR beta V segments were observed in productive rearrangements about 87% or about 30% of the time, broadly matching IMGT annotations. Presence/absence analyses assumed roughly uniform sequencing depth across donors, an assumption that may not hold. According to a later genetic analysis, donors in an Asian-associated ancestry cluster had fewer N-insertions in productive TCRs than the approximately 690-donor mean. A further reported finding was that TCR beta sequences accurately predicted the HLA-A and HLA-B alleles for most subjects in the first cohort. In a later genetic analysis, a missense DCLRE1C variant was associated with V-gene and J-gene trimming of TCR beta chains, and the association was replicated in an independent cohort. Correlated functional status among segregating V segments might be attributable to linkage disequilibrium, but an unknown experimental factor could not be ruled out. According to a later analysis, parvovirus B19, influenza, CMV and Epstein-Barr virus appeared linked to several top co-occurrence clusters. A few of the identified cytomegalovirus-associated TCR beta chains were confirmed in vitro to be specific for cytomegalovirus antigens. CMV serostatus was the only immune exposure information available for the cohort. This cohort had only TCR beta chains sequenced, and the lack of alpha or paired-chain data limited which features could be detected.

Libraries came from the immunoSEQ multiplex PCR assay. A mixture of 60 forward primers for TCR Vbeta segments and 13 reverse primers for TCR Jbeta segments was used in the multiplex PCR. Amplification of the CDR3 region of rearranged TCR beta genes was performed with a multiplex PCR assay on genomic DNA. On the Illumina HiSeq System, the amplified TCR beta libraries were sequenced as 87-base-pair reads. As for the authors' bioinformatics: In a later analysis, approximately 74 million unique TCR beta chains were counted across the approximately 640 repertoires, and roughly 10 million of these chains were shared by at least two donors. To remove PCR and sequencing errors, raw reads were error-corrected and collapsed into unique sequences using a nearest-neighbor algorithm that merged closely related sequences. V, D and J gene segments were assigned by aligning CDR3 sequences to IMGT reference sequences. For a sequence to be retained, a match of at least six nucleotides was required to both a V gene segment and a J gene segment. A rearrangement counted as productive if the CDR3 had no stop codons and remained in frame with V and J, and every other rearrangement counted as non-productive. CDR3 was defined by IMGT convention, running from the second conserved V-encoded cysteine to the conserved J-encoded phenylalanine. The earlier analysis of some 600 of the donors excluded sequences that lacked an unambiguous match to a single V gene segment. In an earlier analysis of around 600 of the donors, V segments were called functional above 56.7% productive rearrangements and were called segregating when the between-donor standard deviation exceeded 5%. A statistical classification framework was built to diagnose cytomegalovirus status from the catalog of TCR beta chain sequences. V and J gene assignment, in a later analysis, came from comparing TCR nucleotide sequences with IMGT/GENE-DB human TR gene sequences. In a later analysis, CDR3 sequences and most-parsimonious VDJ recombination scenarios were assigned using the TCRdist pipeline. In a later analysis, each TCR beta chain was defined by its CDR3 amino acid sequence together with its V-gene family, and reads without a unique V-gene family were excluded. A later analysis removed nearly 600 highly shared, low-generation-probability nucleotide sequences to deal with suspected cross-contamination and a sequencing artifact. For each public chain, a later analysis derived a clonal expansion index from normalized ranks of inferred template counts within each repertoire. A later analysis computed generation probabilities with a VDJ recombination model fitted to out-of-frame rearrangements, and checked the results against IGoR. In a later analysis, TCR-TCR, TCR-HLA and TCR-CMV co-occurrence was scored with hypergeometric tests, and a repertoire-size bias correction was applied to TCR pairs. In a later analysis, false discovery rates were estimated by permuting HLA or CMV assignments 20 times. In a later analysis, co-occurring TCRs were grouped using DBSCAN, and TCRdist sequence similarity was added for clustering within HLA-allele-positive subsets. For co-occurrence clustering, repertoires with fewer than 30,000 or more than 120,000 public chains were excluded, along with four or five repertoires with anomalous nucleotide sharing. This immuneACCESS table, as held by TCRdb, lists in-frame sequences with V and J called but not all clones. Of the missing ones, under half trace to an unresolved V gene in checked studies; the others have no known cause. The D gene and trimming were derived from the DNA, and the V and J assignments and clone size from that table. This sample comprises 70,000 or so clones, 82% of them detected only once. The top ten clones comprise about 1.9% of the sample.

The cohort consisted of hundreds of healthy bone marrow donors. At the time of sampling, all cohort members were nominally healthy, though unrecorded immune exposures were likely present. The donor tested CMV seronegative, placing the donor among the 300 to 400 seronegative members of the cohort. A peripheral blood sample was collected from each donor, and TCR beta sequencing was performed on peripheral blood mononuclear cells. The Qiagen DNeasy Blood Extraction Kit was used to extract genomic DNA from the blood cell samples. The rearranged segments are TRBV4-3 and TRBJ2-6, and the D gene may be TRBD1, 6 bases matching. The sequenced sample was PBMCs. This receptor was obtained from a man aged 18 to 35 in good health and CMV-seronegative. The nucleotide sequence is TGCGCCAGCAGCCAAGAGAGGGGGTCCGGGGCCAACGTCCTGACTTTC. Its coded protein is CASSQERGSGANVLTF.